These T cell receptor beta chains were read from a single sample in a study of OX40 agonist ivuxolimab in advanced cancers. Generated by immunoSEQ multiplex PCR, the TCRdb table keeps only in-frame clones and is missing some. Of 50,000 to 75,000 clones in the sample, around 90% were seen once. The specimen was CD4+ or CD8+ T cells sorted from blood, collected in a trial of the OX40 agonist ivuxolimab. Receptors originate from an adult with an advanced solid tumor such as melanoma, head and neck, liver or kidney cancer. Both conserved end residues are part of each CDR3. The order of the fields is clone size, V gene, D gene, J gene, CDR3 protein, CDR3 DNA. The D gene is left open where the match is weak. A row's size may be missing; if present it is once, few, many or a size class.

abundance: few
v_gene: TRBV7-9
d_gene: -
j_gene: TRBJ1-5
CDR3aa: CASSLEGISNQPQHF
CDR3nt: TGTGCCAGCAGCTTGGAGGGGATTAGCAATCAGCCCCAGCATTTT

abundance: -
v_gene: TRBV30
d_gene: TRBD1
j_gene: TRBJ1-5
CDR3aa: CAWSRTGGNQPQHF
CDR3nt: TGTGCCTGGAGTCGGACAGGCGGCAATCAGCCCCAGCATTTT

abundance: -
v_gene: TRBV19
d_gene: -
j_gene: TRBJ1-2
CDR3aa: CASSPPGHPYGYTF
CDR3nt: TGTGCCAGTAGTCCTCCCGGTCATCCCTATGGCTACACCTTC

abundance: -
v_gene: TRBV7-3
d_gene: TRBD1
j_gene: TRBJ2-5
CDR3aa: CASSLTTGGVETQYF
CDR3nt: TGTGCCAGCAGCCTAACGACAGGGGGCGTAGAGACCCAGTACTTC

abundance: -
v_gene: TRBV6-5
d_gene: -
j_gene: TRBJ1-4
CDR3aa: CASSPTGLNEKLFF
CDR3nt: TGTGCCAGCAGTCCAACAGGACTTAATGAAAAACTGTTTTTT

abundance: -
v_gene: TRBV5-1
d_gene: -
j_gene: TRBJ2-3
CDR3aa: CASSLALGTGSTDTQYF
CDR3nt: TGCGCCAGCAGCTTGGCTCTTGGGACTGGGAGCACAGATACGCAGTATTTT

abundance: -
v_gene: TRBV4-1
d_gene: -
j_gene: TRBJ1-1
CDR3aa: CASSPAGSDRTAFF
CDR3nt: TGCGCCAGCAGCCCCGCTGGGAGTGATCGGACAGCTTTCTTT

abundance: once
v_gene: TRBV29-1
d_gene: -
j_gene: TRBJ2-7
CDR3aa: CSVAGMNEQYF
CDR3nt: TGCAGCGTTGCCGGGATGAACGAGCAGTACTTC

abundance: -
v_gene: TRBV30
d_gene: TRBD2
j_gene: TRBJ2-3
CDR3aa: CAWRRSGGVADTQYF
CDR3nt: TGTGCCTGGAGGCGTAGCGGGGGGGTCGCAGATACGCAGTATTTT

abundance: once
v_gene: TRBV11-2
d_gene: -
j_gene: TRBJ2-5
CDR3aa: CASSTETLQETQYF
CDR3nt: TGTGCCAGCAGCACCGAGACGCTACAAGAGACCCAGTACTTC

abundance: -
v_gene: TRBV7-9
d_gene: -
j_gene: TRBJ2-5
CDR3aa: CASSLVHQIPRETQYF
CDR3nt: TGTGCCAGCAGCTTAGTTCACCAAATCCCCAGGGAGACCCAGTACTTC

abundance: -
v_gene: TRBV7-3
d_gene: TRBD1
j_gene: TRBJ1-1
CDR3aa: CASSLKGGQMNTEAFF
CDR3nt: TGTGCCAGCAGCTTAAAGGGGGGACAGATGAACACTGAAGCTTTCTTT

abundance: -
v_gene: TRBV7-8
d_gene: -
j_gene: TRBJ1-5
CDR3aa: CASSLAGWNQPQHF
CDR3nt: TGTGCCAGCAGCTTAGCAGGGTGGAATCAGCCCCAGCATTTT

abundance: -
v_gene: TRBV29-1
d_gene: TRBD2
j_gene: TRBJ2-3
CDR3aa: CSVGVGTSRQDTQYF
CDR3nt: TGCAGCGTTGGAGTCGGGACTAGCAGACAAGATACGCAGTATTTT

abundance: -
v_gene: TRBV6-5
d_gene: TRBD2
j_gene: TRBJ2-3
CDR3aa: CASSNLAGVGDTQYF
CDR3nt: TGTGCCAGCAGCAACCTAGCGGGAGTTGGAGATACGCAGTATTTT

abundance: -
v_gene: TRBV21-1
d_gene: -
j_gene: TRBJ2-4
CDR3aa: CASSDRTGVLAKNIQYF
CDR3nt: TGTGCCAGCAGCGATCGGACAGGAGTGTTAGCCAAAAACATTCAGTACTTC

abundance: -
v_gene: TRBV5-6
d_gene: -
j_gene: TRBJ1-3
CDR3aa: CASSLGRSGNTIYF
CDR3nt: TGTGCCAGCAGCTTGGGAAGGTCTGGAAACACCATATATTTT

abundance: -
v_gene: TRBV10-1
d_gene: TRBD2
j_gene: TRBJ2-5
CDR3aa: CASSESGGRSQETQYF
CDR3nt: TGCGCCAGCAGTGAGTCGGGCGGGAGGTCCCAAGAGACCCAGTACTTC

abundance: -
v_gene: TRBV7-9
d_gene: TRBD1
j_gene: TRBJ1-1
CDR3aa: CASSLGQGYTEAFF
CDR3nt: TGTGCCAGCAGCTTAGGACAGGGGTACACTGAAGCTTTCTTT

abundance: -
v_gene: TRBV6-1
d_gene: -
j_gene: TRBJ1-4
CDR3aa: CASSAPPNEKLFF
CDR3nt: TGTGCCAGCAGTGCCCCACCTAATGAAAAACTGTTTTTT

abundance: -
v_gene: TRBV2
d_gene: -
j_gene: TRBJ1-5
CDR3aa: CASSDTSSRGPQHF
CDR3nt: TGTGCCAGCAGTGACACCTCGTCGAGGGGGCCCCAGCATTTT

abundance: -
v_gene: TRBV18
d_gene: -
j_gene: TRBJ2-3
CDR3aa: CASSPPPSTDTQYF
CDR3nt: TGTGCCAGCTCACCACCCCCTAGCACAGATACGCAGTATTTT

abundance: -
v_gene: TRBV18
d_gene: -
j_gene: TRBJ1-1
CDR3aa: CASSPLDRTEAFF
CDR3nt: TGTGCCAGCTCACCACTAGACAGGACTGAAGCTTTCTTT

abundance: -
v_gene: TRBV6-1
d_gene: TRBD1
j_gene: TRBJ1-1
CDR3aa: CASNEQAGGRAFF
CDR3nt: TGTGCCAGCAACGAGCAGGCAGGGGGTCGAGCTTTCTTT

abundance: -
v_gene: TRBV6-6
d_gene: -
j_gene: TRBJ1-5
CDR3aa: CASSWASNQPQHF
CDR3nt: TGTGCCAGCAGTTGGGCGAGCAATCAGCCCCAGCATTTT

abundance: -
v_gene: TRBV6-4
d_gene: TRBD2
j_gene: TRBJ2-1
CDR3aa: CASSDGARGAYNEQFF
CDR3nt: TGTGCCAGCAGTGACGGGGCGCGGGGGGCCTACAATGAGCAGTTCTTC

abundance: few
v_gene: TRBV21-1
d_gene: -
j_gene: TRBJ1-5
CDR3aa: CASSKERQRNQPQHF
CDR3nt: TGTGCCAGCAGCAAAGAACGACAGAGGAATCAGCCCCAGCATTTT

abundance: -
v_gene: TRBV5-5
d_gene: -
j_gene: TRBJ2-1
CDR3aa: CASSLAVVVGNNEQFF
CDR3nt: TGTGCCAGCAGCTTGGCCGTAGTAGTCGGGAACAATGAGCAGTTCTTC

abundance: -
v_gene: TRBV14
d_gene: -
j_gene: TRBJ2-3
CDR3aa: CASSQGQAGDTQYF
CDR3nt: TGTGCCAGCAGCCAAGGACAGGCAGGAGATACGCAGTATTTT

abundance: -
v_gene: TRBV30
d_gene: -
j_gene: TRBJ1-3
CDR3aa: CAWSPGGASGNTIYF
CDR3nt: TGTGCCTGGAGCCCAGGCGGGGCCTCTGGAAACACCATATATTTT

abundance: -
v_gene: TRBV6-5
d_gene: TRBD2
j_gene: TRBJ2-7
CDR3aa: CASSYAGDEQYF
CDR3nt: TGTGCCAGCAGTTACGCGGGGGACGAGCAGTACTTC

abundance: -
v_gene: TRBV29-1
d_gene: -
j_gene: TRBJ2-7
CDR3aa: CSARGHVGSYEQYF
CDR3nt: TGCAGCGCCCGGGGACACGTTGGCTCCTACGAGCAGTACTTC

abundance: -
v_gene: TRBV11-2
d_gene: -
j_gene: TRBJ2-7
CDR3aa: CASSLNPGTYEQYF
CDR3nt: TGTGCCAGCAGCTTAAATCCAGGCACCTACGAGCAGTACTTC

abundance: few
v_gene: TRBV2
d_gene: -
j_gene: TRBJ1-1
CDR3aa: CASNPGVNTEAFF
CDR3nt: TGTGCCAGCAACCCAGGGGTGAACACTGAAGCTTTCTTT

abundance: -
v_gene: TRBV9
d_gene: TRBD2
j_gene: TRBJ2-1
CDR3aa: CASSPRLAGYNEQFF
CDR3nt: TGTGCCAGCAGCCCCCGACTAGCGGGTTACAATGAGCAGTTCTTC

abundance: -
v_gene: TRBV5-6
d_gene: -
j_gene: TRBJ2-5
CDR3aa: CASSLPGPLKETQYF
CDR3nt: TGTGCCAGCAGCCTGCCCGGGCCTCTCAAAGAGACCCAGTACTTC

abundance: -
v_gene: TRBV19
d_gene: TRBD1
j_gene: TRBJ1-2
CDR3aa: CASSRPRDRGPMHGYTF
CDR3nt: TGTGCCAGTAGTCGGCCACGGGACAGGGGTCCAATGCATGGCTACACCTTC

abundance: once
v_gene: TRBV19
d_gene: -
j_gene: TRBJ1-2
CDR3aa: CASSISYREGNYGYTF
CDR3nt: TGTGCCAGTAGTATTTCATATCGGGAGGGGAACTATGGCTACACCTTC

abundance: few
v_gene: TRBV5-1
d_gene: -
j_gene: TRBJ1-5
CDR3aa: CASRPDTLNQPQHF
CDR3nt: TGCGCCAGCAGACCCGACACGCTAAATCAGCCCCAGCATTTT

abundance: -
v_gene: TRBV30
d_gene: TRBD1
j_gene: TRBJ2-2
CDR3aa: CAFRTPGQGAGELFF
CDR3nt: TGTGCCTTCCGTACTCCGGGACAGGGGGCCGGGGAGCTGTTTTTT

abundance: -
v_gene: TRBV4-1
d_gene: -
j_gene: TRBJ2-1
CDR3aa: CASSRSHNEQFF
CDR3nt: TGCGCCAGCAGCCGTTCCCACAATGAGCAGTTCTTC

abundance: once
v_gene: TRBV27
d_gene: -
j_gene: TRBJ1-2
CDR3aa: CASSLWGSALYGYTF
CDR3nt: TGTGCCAGCAGTTTATGGGGGAGCGCTCTTTATGGCTACACCTTC

abundance: -
v_gene: TRBV6-1
d_gene: TRBD1
j_gene: TRBJ2-3
CDR3aa: CASREQTGGIFTDTQYF
CDR3nt: TGTGCCAGCAGGGAACAGACAGGGGGCATTTTCACAGATACGCAGTATTTT

abundance: once
v_gene: TRBV2
d_gene: -
j_gene: TRBJ1-2
CDR3aa: CASGEREANYGYTF
CDR3nt: TGTGCCAGCGGAGAGAGGGAGGCTAACTATGGCTACACCTTC

abundance: once
v_gene: TRBV6-5
d_gene: -
j_gene: TRBJ1-2
CDR3aa: CASTSRVGNRGYTF
CDR3nt: TGTGCCAGCACCAGCAGGGTCGGTAATCGTGGCTACACCTTC

abundance: -
v_gene: TRBV19
d_gene: TRBD1
j_gene: TRBJ1-5
CDR3aa: CASSIYAGGGQPQHF
CDR3nt: TGTGCCAGTAGTATTTATGCAGGGGGCGGTCAGCCCCAGCATTTT

abundance: -
v_gene: TRBV7-6
d_gene: -
j_gene: TRBJ1-1
CDR3aa: CASSLGEDTEAFF
CDR3nt: TGTGCCAGCAGCTTAGGAGAAGACACTGAAGCTTTCTTT

abundance: few
v_gene: TRBV14
d_gene: TRBD2
j_gene: TRBJ2-3
CDR3aa: CASSQVGGLAGGDTQYF
CDR3nt: TGTGCCAGCAGCCAAGTGGGTGGACTAGCGGGAGGAGATACGCAGTATTTT

abundance: -
v_gene: TRBV9
d_gene: TRBD2
j_gene: TRBJ2-1
CDR3aa: CASSSVLAGGTKPYNEQFF
CDR3nt: TGTGCCAGCTCGTCGGTACTAGCGGGGGGGACTAAACCCTACAATGAGCAGTTCTTC

abundance: -
v_gene: TRBV7-3
d_gene: TRBD2
j_gene: TRBJ2-7
CDR3aa: CASSPNGLATEQYF
CDR3nt: TGTGCCAGCAGCCCAAACGGACTAGCGACCGAGCAGTACTTC

abundance: -
v_gene: TRBV29-1
d_gene: TRBD1
j_gene: TRBJ1-6
CDR3aa: CSPSERDRASLHF
CDR3nt: TGCAGCCCCTCAGAGCGGGACAGGGCATCCCTCCACTTT

abundance: -
v_gene: TRBV19
d_gene: -
j_gene: TRBJ2-5
CDR3aa: CASRGGRETQYF
CDR3nt: TGTGCCAGTAGGGGGGGTCGAGAGACCCAGTACTTC

abundance: -
v_gene: TRBV6-6
d_gene: TRBD1
j_gene: TRBJ1-6
CDR3aa: CASSSDRANNSPLHF
CDR3nt: TGTGCCAGCAGTTCGGACAGGGCCAATAATTCACCCCTCCACTTT

abundance: -
v_gene: TRBV14
d_gene: -
j_gene: TRBJ2-5
CDR3aa: CASSPPEARETQYF
CDR3nt: TGTGCCAGCAGCCCCCCGGAAGCCCGAGAGACCCAGTACTTC

abundance: -
v_gene: TRBV6-5
d_gene: -
j_gene: TRBJ1-2
CDR3aa: CASSERANYGYTF
CDR3nt: TGTGCCAGCAGTGAGCGAGCGAACTATGGCTACACCTTC